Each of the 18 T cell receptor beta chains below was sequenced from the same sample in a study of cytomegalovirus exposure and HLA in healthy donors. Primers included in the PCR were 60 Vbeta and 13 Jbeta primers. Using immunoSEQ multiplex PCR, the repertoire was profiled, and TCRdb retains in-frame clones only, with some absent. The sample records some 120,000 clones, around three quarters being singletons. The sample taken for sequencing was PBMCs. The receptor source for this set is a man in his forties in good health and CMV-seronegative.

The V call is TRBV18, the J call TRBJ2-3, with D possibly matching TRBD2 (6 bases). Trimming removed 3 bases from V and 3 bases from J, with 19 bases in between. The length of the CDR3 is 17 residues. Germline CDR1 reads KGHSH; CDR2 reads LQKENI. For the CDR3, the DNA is TGTGCCAGCTCACCTCTGGGAGGCGGAGGCATGACAGATACGCAGTATTTT. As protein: CASSPLGGGGMTDTQYF.

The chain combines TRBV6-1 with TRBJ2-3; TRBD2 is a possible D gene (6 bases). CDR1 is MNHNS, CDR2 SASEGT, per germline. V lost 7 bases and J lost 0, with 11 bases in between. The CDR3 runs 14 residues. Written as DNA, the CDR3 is TGTGCCAGCAAATTAGCGGCTAGCACAGATACGCAGTATTTT. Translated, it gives CASKLAASTDTQYF.

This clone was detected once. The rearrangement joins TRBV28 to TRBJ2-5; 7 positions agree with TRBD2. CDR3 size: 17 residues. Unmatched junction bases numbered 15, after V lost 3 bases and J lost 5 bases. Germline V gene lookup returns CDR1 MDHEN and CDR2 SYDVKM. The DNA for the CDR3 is TGTGCCAGCAGTTTTCTCTCTTTGGCGGGAGAGGGGGAGACCCAGTACTTC. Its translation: CASSFLSLAGEGETQYF.

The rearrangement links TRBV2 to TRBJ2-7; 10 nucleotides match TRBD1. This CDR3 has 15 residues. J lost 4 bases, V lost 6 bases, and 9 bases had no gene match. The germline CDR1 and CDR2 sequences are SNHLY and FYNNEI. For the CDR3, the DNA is TGTGCCAGCAGGCACGACAGGGGGCCCCAATACGAGCAGTACTTC. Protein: CASRHDRGPQYEQYF.

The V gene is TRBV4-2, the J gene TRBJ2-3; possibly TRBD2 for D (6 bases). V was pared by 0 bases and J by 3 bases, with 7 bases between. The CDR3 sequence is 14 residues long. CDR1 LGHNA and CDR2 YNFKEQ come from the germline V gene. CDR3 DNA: TGTGCCAGCAGCCAAGATGGGGGGACAGATACGCAGTATTTT. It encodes CASSQDGGTDTQYF.

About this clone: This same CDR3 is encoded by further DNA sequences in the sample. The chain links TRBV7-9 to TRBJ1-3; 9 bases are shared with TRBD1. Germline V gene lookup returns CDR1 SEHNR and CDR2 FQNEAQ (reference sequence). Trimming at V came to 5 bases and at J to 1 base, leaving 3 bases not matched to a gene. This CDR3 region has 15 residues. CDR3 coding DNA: TGTGCCAGCAGCCTACAGGGGGCGTCTGGAAACACCATATATTTT. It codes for CASSLQGASGNTIYF.

The CDR3 DNA follows: TGTGCCAGCAGGAGGAGGCGGGAGACCCAGTACTTC. It specifies CASRRRRETQYF. V is TRBV7-8 and J is TRBJ2-5; D is possibly TRBD2 (5 bases). This CDR3 spans 12 amino acids. Trimming took off 6 bases at V and 5 bases at J, with 10 bases between the two ends. Germline V lookup: CDR1 SGHVS, CDR2 FQNEAQ. The full variable domain, its missing parts supplied by reference TRBV7-8 and TRBJ2-5, is GAGVSQSPRYKVAKRGQDVALRCDPISGHVSLFWYQQALGQGPEFLTYFQNEAQLDKSGLPSDRFFAERPEGSVSTLKIQRTQQEDSAVYLCASRRRRETQYFGPGTRLLVL.

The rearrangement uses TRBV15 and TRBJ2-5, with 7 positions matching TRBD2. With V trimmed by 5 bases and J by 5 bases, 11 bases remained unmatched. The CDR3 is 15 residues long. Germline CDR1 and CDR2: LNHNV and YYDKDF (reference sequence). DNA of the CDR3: TGTGCCACCAGCCGTGGGTCCAGCGGGGTTGAGACCCAGTACTTC. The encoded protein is CATSRGSSGVETQYF.

The DNA of the CDR3 is TGTGCCAGCAGCGCCCGACAGGGGGCGACTGAAGCTTTCTTT. This encodes CASSARQGATEAFF. This sequence joins TRBV7-9 and TRBJ1-1; 10 bases align to TRBD1. Trimming at V came to 5 bases and at J to 5 bases, leaving 5 bases not matched to a gene. The length of the CDR3 is 14 residues. The V gene's germline CDR1 is SEHNR and CDR2 FQNEAQ (reference sequence).

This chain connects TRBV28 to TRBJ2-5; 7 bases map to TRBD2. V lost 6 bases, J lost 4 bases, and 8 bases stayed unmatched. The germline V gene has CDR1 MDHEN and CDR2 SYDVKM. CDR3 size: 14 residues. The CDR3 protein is CASRAQGGGETQYF. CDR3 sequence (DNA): TGTGCCAGCAGAGCCCAGGGCGGGGGAGAGACCCAGTACTTC.

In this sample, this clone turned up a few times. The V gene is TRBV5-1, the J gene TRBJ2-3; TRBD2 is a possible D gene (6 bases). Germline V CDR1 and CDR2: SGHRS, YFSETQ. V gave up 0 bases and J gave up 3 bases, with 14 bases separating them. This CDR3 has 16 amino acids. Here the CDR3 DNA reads TGCGCCAGCAGCTTGGGCAAGATCGGGGGTACAGATACGCAGTATTTT. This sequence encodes CASSLGKIGGTDTQYF.

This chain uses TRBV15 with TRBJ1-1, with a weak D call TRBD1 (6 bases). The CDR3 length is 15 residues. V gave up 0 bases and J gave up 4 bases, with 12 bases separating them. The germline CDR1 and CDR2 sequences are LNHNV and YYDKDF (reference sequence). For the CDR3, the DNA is TGTGCCACCAGCAGAGATGCAGGGGTAGCCACTGAAGCTTTCTTT. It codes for CATSRDAGVATEAFF.

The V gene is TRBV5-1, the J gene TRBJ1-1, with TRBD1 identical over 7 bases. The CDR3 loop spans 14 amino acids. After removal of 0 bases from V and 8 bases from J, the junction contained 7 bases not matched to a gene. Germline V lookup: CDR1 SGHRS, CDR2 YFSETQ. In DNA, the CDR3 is TGCGCCAGCAGCTTGGGGACAGGTTTAAGGGAAGCTTTCTTT. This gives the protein CASSLGTGLREAFF.

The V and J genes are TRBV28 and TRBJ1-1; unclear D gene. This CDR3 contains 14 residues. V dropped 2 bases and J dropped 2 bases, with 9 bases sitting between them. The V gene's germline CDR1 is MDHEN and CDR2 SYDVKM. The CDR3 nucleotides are TGTGCCAGCAGTTTAAGACAATTAAACACTGAAGCTTTCTTT. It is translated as CASSLRQLNTEAFF.

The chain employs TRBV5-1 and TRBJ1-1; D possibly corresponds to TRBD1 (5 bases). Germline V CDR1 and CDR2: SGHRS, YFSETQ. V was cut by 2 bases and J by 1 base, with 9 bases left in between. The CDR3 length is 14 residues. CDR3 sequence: CASSFLRGNTEAFF. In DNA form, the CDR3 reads TGCGCCAGCAGCTTTTTAAGGGGGAACACTGAAGCTTTCTTT.

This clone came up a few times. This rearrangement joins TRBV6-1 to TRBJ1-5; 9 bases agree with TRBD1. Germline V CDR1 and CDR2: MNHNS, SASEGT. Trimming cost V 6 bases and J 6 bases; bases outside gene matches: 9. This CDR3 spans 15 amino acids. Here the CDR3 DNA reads TGTGCCAGCAGCCCAACAGGGGGCCGCGTTCAGCCCCAGCATTTT. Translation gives CASSPTGGRVQPQHF.

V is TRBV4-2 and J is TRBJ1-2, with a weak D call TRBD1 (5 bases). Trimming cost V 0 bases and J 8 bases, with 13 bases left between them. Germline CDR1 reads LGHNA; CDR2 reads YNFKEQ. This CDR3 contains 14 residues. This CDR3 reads CASSQDRTRAGYTF. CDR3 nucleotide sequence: TGTGCCAGCAGCCAAGATAGAACCAGGGCCGGCTACACCTTC.

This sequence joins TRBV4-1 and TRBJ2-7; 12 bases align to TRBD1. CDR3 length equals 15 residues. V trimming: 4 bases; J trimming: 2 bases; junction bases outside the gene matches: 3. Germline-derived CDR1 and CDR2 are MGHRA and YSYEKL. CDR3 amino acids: CASSPRDRGPYEQYF. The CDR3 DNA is TGCGCCAGCAGCCCGCGGGACAGGGGGCCCTACGAGCAGTACTTC.